The 9 T cell receptor beta chains given below trace back to one sample, sequenced in a study of T cell changes during pregnancy in multiple sclerosis. Only in-frame clones appear in the TCRdb table, and some are missing; sequencing was by immunoSEQ multiplex PCR. This sample carries around 40,000 clones, around 90% of them seen once, and the ten largest clones take 0.7% to 0.85%. The sequencing here drew on CD4+ T cells from peripheral blood mononuclear cells, taken after pregnancy. The receptor source for this set is a female donor in good health, enrolled as a control in a pregnancy study.

J is TRBJ1-6 and V is TRBV6-6; 11 nucleotides agree with TRBD1. The germline V gene has CDR1 MNHNY and CDR2 SVGAGI (reference sequence). The CDR3 has 14 residues. J lost 9 bases, V lost 8 bases, and 6 bases had no gene match. The CDR3 loop reads CASGRGQGVSPLHF. The CDR3 DNA is TGTGCCAGCGGGAGGGGACAGGGGGTTTCACCCCTCCACTTT.

The chain uses TRBV2 and TRBJ2-1, with TRBD2 matching 15 bases. This CDR3 is 16 amino acids long. After removal of 4 bases from V and 4 bases from J, the junction contained 2 bases not matched to a gene. Germline CDR1 is SNHLY and CDR2 is FYNNEI. CDR3 loop: CASSVGLAGGYNEQFF. In DNA, the CDR3 is TGTGCCAGCAGTGTGGGACTAGCGGGGGGATACAATGAGCAGTTCTTC.

V usage is TRBV9 and J usage is TRBJ2-2, with 7 positions matching TRBD1. The junction had 4 bases not matched to a gene; V was cut back by 3 bases and J by 5 bases. CDR1 is SGDLS and CDR2 is YYNGEE in the germline V gene. CDR3 size: 14 residues. CDR3 sequence (DNA): TGTGCCAGCAGCGGAACACAGGGGACCGGGGAGCTGTTTTTT. Translating it yields CASSGTQGTGELFF.

The chain employs TRBV28 and TRBJ1-2, with 8 bases identical to TRBD1. The CDR3 has 13 amino acids. Per germline, CDR1 MDHEN and CDR2 SYDVKM. Germline trimming cut 10 bases from V and 2 bases from J; bases unmatched to any gene: 6. The CDR3: CATDPGGNYGYTF. The CDR3 nucleotides read TGTGCCACCGACCCAGGGGGCAACTATGGCTACACCTTC.

The chain links TRBV6-5 to TRBJ2-7, with TRBD1 matching 8 bases. The length of the CDR3 is 13 residues. The germline gives CDR1 MNHEY, CDR2 SVGAGI. Trimming removed 10 bases from V and 3 bases from J; junction bases left unmatched: 8. CDR3 in DNA: TGTGCCATAGCGCGAACAGGGGGCTACGAGCAGTACTTC. This encodes CAIARTGGYEQYF.

This chain links TRBV5-4 with TRBJ2-7; no clear D. V shed 3 bases and J shed 2 bases, with 24 bases lying between them. Germline CDR1 is SGHNT and CDR2 is YYREEE (reference sequence). CDR3 length: 18 amino acids. The CDR3 DNA follows: TGTGCCAGCAGCTACAGTACGCTCATCGGAAGTGGGCCCTACGAGCAGTACTTC. Its translation is CASSYSTLIGSGPYEQYF.

This sequence joins TRBV11-2 and TRBJ2-7; 7 bases match TRBD1. V was clipped by 8 bases and J by 4 bases; unmatched bases: 8. Per the germline V gene, CDR1 is SGHAT and CDR2 is FQNNGV. The CDR3 runs to 13 residues. In DNA form, the CDR3 reads TGTGCCAGCGGACTTCCGGGACAGTACGAGCAGTACTTC. Its translation is CASGLPGQYEQYF.

This rearrangement joins TRBV15 to TRBJ2-7, with a tentative D call TRBD2 (7 bases). Trimming left V 0 bases short and J 1 base short, with 13 bases between. The CDR3 has 16 amino acids. Germline V gene lookup returns CDR1 LNHNV and CDR2 YYDKDF (reference sequence). The CDR3 here is CATSRDGGAASYEQYF. As DNA, the CDR3 is TGTGCCACCAGCAGAGATGGGGGGGCGGCTTCCTACGAGCAGTACTTC.

This clone was picked up one time. The chain's CDR3 is CASSIGGGGYNEQFF. CDR3 DNA: TGTGCCAGCAGTATCGGGGGAGGGGGGTACAATGAGCAGTTCTTC. The chain carries TRBV6-5 and TRBJ2-1; tentative D call: TRBD2 (7 bases). Per the germline V gene, CDR1 is MNHEY and CDR2 is SVGAGI. The CDR3 contains 15 residues. Trimming shortened V by 5 bases and J by 4 bases, and 15 bases separated the two germline ends.